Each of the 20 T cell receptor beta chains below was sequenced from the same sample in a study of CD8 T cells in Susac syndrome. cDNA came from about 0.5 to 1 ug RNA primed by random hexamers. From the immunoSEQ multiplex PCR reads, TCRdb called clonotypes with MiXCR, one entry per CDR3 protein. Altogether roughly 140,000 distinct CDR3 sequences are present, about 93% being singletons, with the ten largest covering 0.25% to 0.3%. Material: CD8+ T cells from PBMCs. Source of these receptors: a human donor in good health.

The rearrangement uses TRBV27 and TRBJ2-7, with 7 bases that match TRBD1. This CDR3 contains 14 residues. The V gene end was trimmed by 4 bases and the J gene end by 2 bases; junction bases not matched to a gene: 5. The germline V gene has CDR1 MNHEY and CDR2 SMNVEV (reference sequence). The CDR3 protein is CASSSRQGAYEQYF. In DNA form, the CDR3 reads TGTGCCAGCAGTTCACGACAGGGAGCCTACGAGCAGTACTTC.

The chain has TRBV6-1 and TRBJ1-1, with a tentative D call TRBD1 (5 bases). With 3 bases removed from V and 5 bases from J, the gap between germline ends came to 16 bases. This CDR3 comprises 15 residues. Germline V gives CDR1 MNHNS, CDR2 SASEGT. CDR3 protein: CASSDWTGRETEAFF. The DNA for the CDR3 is TGTGCCAGCAGTGACTGGACGGGACGGGAAACTGAAGCTTTCTTT.

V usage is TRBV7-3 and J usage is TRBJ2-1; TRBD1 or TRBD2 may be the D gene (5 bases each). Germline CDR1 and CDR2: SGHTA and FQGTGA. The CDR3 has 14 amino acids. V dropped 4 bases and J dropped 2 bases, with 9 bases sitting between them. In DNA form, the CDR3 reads TGTGCCAGCAGCTCACGGGACGCCTACAATGAGCAGTTCTTC. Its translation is CASSSRDAYNEQFF.

The DNA for the CDR3 is TGTGCCAGCAGCCCCACAGGGGGCGAGTACAATGAGCAGTTCTTC. It encodes CASSPTGGEYNEQFF. The chain carries TRBV14 and TRBJ2-1, with TRBD1 matching 9 bases. Trimming took 4 bases from V and 4 from J; bases not matched to a gene: 5. CDR3 length: 15 residues. CDR1 and CDR2 from the germline V gene are SGHDN and FVKESK.

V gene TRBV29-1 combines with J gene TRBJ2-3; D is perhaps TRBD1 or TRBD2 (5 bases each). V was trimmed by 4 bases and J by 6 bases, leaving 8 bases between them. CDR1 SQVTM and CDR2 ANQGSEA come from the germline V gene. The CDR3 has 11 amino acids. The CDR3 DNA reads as TGCAGCGTTGTCGGGGACGATACGCAGTATTTT. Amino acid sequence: CSVVGDDTQYF.

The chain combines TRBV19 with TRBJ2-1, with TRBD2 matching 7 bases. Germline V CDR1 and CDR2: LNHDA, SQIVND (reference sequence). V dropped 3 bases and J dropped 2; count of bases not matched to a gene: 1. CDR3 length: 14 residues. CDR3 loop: CASSMRGTYNEQFF. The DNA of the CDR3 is TGTGCCAGTAGTATGCGGGGGACCTACAATGAGCAGTTCTTC.

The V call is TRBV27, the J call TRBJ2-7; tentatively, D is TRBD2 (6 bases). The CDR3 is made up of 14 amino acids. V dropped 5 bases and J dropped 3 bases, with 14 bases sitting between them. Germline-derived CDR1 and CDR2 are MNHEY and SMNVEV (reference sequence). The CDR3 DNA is TGTGCCAGCAGTAGTAAGTCGGGGGACTACGAGCAGTACTTC. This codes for CASSSKSGDYEQYF.

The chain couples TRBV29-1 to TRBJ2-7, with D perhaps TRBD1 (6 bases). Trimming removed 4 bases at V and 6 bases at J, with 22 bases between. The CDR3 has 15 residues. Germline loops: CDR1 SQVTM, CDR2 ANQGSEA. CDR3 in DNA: TGCAGCGTTGGCCTCGTCGAGGGGGATTTATCCGAGCAGTACTTC. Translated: CSVGLVEGDLSEQYF.

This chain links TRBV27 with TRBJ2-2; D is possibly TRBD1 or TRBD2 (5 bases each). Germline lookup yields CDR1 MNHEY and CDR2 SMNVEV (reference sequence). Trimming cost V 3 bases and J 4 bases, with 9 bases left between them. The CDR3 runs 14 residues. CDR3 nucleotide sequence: TGTGCCAGCAGTTTCGAGGGACCCACCGGGGAGCTGTTTTTT. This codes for CASSFEGPTGELFF.

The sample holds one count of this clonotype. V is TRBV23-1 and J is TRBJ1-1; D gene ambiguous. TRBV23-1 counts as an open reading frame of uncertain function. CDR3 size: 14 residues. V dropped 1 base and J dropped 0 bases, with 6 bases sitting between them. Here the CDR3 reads CASSQWTMNTEAFF. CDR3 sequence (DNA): TGCGCCAGCAGTCAATGGACCATGAACACTGAAGCTTTCTTT.

The CDR3 here is CATSSGQGKEKLFF. DNA of the CDR3: TGTGCCACCAGCAGCGGGCAGGGTAAAGAAAAACTGTTTTTT. The chain is built from TRBV15 and TRBJ1-4; tentatively, D is TRBD1 (5 bases). Trimming removed 3 bases from V and 8 bases from J, with 13 bases in between. The CDR3 is made up of 14 amino acids. The germline V gene has CDR1 LNHNV and CDR2 YYDKDF (reference sequence).

The CDR3 DNA is TGCAGTGCTAGAGATCTGGGACTAGCTATGCCAGATACGCAGTATTTT. Its protein product is CSARDLGLAMPDTQYF. J is TRBJ2-3 and V is TRBV20-1, with 9 bases matching TRBD2. CDR1 and CDR2 (germline): DFQATT, SNEGSKA (reference sequence). Unmatched junction bases numbered 8, after V lost 0 bases and J lost 4 bases. This CDR3 is 16 amino acids long.

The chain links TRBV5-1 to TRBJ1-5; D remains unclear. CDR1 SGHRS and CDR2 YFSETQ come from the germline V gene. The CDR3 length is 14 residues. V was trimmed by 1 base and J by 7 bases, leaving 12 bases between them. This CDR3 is CASSLYGVGQPQHF. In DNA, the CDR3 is TGCGCCAGCAGCTTGTACGGGGTGGGGCAGCCCCAGCATTTT.

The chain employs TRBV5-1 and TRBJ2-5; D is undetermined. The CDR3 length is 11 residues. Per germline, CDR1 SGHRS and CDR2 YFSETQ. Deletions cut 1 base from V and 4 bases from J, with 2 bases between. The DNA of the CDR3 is TGCGCCAGCAGCTTGACAGAGACCCAGTACTTC. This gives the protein CASSLTETQYF.

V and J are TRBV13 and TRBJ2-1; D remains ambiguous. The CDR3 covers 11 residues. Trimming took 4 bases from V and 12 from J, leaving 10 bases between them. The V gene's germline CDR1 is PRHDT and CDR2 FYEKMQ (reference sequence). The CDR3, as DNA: TGTGCCAGCAGCTCCGGGCCCGGGCAGTTCTTC. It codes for CASSSGPGQFF.

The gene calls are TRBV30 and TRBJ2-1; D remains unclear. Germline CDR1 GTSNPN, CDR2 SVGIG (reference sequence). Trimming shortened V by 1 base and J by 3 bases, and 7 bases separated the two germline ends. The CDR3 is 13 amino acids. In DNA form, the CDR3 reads TGTGCCTGGAGTGCCAGCGACTACAATGAGCAGTTCTTC. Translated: CAWSASDYNEQFF.

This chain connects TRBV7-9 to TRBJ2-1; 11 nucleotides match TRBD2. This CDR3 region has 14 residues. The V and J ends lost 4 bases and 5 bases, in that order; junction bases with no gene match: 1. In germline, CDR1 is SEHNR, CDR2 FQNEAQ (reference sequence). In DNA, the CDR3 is TGTGCCAGCAGCTCGACTAGCGGGAACAATGAGCAGTTCTTC. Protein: CASSSTSGNNEQFF.

The CDR3 loop is CSARDRDWTGGPVDTQYF. The DNA of the CDR3 is TGCAGTGCTAGAGATCGAGACTGGACGGGAGGGCCTGTTGATACGCAGTATTTT. The chain has TRBV20-1 and TRBJ2-3, with 8 bases fitting TRBD2. The CDR3 has 18 residues. The germline CDR1 and CDR2 sequences are DFQATT and SNEGSKA (reference sequence). V was clipped by 0 bases and J by 6 bases; unmatched bases: 17.

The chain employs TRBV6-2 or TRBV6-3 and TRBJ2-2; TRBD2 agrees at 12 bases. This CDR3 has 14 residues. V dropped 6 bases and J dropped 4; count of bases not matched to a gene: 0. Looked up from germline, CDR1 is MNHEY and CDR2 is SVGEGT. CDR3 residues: CASRTSGSTGELFF. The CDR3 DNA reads TGTGCCAGCAGGACTAGCGGGAGCACCGGGGAGCTGTTTTTT.

CDR3 protein: CASSQGTSVEQFF. As DNA, the CDR3 is TGCGCCAGCAGCCAAGGGACTAGCGTCGAGCAGTTCTTC. The rearrangement links TRBV4-1 to TRBJ2-1, with 9 bases lining up with TRBD2. J was trimmed by 10 bases and V by 1 base; bases with no gene match: 2. CDR1 is MGHRA, CDR2 YSYEKL, per germline. This CDR3 has 13 residues.